The TCR beta chain under discussion was sequenced for a study of OX40 agonist ivuxolimab in advanced cancers. Study results and caveats: Expanded clones belonging to CD8+ T cells outnumbered, on average, those of CD4+.

The CDR3 has 15 residues. Germline V gene sequence: CDR1 KGHSH, CDR2 LQKENI. V shed 2 bases and J shed 1 base, with 11 bases lying between them. A word on this clone: No antigen is known for it.

Clones were read by immunoSEQ multiplex PCR, and TCRdb kept only the in-frame ones, dropping some. The sample has roughly 76,000 clones, approximately 86% seen once. Sequences were derived from CD4+ or CD8+ T cells sorted from blood, sampled in a trial of the OX40 agonist ivuxolimab. The rearrangement joins TRBV18 to TRBJ1-1, with D maybe TRBD1 (6 bases). This clonotype was obtained from an adult with an advanced solid tumor such as melanoma, head and neck, liver or kidney cancer. In DNA, the CDR3 is TGTGCCAGCTCACCAGTCGGCAGGGGGAACACTGAAGCTTTCTTT. It specifies CASSPVGRGNTEAFF.